This T cell receptor beta chain was observed in a study of blood T cell repertoires in COVID-19. Losses at the gene ends were 2 bases for V and 4 bases for J; bases not matched to a gene: 8. This CDR3 comprises 15 residues. From germline, CDR1 is MDHEN and CDR2 SYDVKM. TCRdb keeps only in-frame clones here, not all; method: immunoSEQ multiplex PCR. The sample carries 250,000 to 300,000 clones, approximately 85% recorded once. In this sample, this clone turned up once. The TCR comes from a man aged 45 to 65 with active or convalescent COVID-19. Sequenced: peripheral blood. The chain links TRBV28 to TRBJ2-7; 7 positions agree with TRBD2. The CDR3 DNA sequence: TGTGCCAGCAGTTTAAGGGCGGGGGTACTTTACGAGCAGTACTTC. It translates to CASSLRAGVLYEQYF.